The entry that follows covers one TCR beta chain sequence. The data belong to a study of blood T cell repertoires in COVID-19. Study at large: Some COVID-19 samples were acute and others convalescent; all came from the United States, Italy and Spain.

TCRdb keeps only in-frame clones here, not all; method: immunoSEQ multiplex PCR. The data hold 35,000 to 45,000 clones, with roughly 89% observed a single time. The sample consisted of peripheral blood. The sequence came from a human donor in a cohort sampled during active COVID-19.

The CDR3 loop reads CASSTPDITGNTIYF. The CDR3 bases are TGTGCCAGCAGTACTCCGGACATTACTGGAAACACCATATATTTT. The V gene is TRBV6-5, the J gene TRBJ1-3; weak D call: TRBD1 (5 bases). The V and J ends lost 5 bases and 2 bases respectively, with 13 bases between them. Germline-derived CDR1 and CDR2 are MNHEY and SVGAGI. The CDR3 has 15 amino acids.